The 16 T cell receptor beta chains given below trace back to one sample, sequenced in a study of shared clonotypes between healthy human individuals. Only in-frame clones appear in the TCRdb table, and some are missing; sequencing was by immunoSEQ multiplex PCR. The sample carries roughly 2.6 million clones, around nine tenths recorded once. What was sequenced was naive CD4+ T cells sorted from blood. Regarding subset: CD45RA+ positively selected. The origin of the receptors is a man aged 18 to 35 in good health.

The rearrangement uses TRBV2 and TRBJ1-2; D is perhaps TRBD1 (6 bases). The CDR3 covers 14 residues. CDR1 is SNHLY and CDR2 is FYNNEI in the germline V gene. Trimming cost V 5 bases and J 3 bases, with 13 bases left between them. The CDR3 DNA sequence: TGTGCCAGCAGTCAGGGGATGGGAGACTATGGCTACACCTTC. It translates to CASSQGMGDYGYTF.

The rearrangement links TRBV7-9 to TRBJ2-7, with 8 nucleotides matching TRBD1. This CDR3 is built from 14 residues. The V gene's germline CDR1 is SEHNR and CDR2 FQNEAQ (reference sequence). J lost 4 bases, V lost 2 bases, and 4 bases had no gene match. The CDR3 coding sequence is TGTGCCAGCAGCTTAATGGACAGGGTATACGAGCAGTACTTC. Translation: CASSLMDRVYEQYF.

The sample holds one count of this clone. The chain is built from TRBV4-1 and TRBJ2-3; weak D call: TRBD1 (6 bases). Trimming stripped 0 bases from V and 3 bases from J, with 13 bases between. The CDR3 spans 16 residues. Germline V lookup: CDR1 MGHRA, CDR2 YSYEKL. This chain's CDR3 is CASSQDPNRETDTQYF. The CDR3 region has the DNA TGCGCCAGCAGCCAAGATCCGAACAGGGAAACAGATACGCAGTATTTT.

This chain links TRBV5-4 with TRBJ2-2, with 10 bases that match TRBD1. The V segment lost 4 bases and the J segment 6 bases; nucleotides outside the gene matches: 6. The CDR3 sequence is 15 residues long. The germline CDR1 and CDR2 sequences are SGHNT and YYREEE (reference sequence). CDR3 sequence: CASSGRTGGAGELFF. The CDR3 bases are TGTGCCAGCAGCGGCAGGACAGGGGGGGCCGGGGAGCTGTTTTTT.

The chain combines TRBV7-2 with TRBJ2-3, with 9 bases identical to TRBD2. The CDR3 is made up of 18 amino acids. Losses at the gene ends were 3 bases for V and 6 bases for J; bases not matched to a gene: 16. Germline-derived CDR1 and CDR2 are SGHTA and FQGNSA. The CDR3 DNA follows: TGTGCCAGCAGCTTTACGAGTAGCGCGGGAGGGCAACGGGATACGCAGTATTTT. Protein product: CASSFTSSAGGQRDTQYF.

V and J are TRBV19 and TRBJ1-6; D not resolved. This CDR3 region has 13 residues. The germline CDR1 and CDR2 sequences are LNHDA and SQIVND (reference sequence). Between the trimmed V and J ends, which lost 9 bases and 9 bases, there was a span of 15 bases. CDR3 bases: TGTGCCAGCGCCGGGCGGGAAGGTTCACCCCTCCACTTT. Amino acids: CASAGREGSPLHF.

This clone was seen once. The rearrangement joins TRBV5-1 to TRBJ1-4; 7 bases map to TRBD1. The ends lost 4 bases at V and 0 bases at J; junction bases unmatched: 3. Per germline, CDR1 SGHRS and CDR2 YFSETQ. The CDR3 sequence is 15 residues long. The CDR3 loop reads CASSRGTATNEKLFF. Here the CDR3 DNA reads TGCGCCAGCAGCCGGGGGACAGCAACTAATGAAAAACTGTTTTTT.

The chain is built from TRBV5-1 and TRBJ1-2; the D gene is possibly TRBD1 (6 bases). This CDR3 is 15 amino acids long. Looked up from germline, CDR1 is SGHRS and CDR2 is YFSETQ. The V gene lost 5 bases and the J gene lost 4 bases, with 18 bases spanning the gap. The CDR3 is CASRPLDSLVYGYTF. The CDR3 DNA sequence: TGCGCCAGCAGACCGTTGGACAGCCTCGTCTATGGCTACACCTTC.

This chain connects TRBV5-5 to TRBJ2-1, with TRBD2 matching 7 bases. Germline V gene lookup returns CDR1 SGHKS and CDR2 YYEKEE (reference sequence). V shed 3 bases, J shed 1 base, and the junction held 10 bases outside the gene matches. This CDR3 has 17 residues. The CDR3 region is CASSSRGGAGSYNEQFF. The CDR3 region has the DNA TGTGCCAGCAGCTCGAGAGGCGGAGCGGGGTCCTACAATGAGCAGTTCTTC. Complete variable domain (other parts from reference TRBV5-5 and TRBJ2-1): DAGVTQSPTHLIKTRGQQVTLRCSPISGHKSVSWYQQVLGQGPQFIFQYYEKEERGRGNFPDRFSARQFPNYSSELNVNALLLGDSALYLCASSSRGGAGSYNEQFFGPGTRLTVL.

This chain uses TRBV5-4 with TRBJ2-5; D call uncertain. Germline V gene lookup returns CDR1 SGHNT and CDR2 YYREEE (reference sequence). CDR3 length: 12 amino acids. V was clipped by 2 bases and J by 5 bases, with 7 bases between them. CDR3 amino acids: CASSFSPETQYF. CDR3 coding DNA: TGTGCCAGCAGCTTTTCCCCGGAGACCCAGTACTTC.

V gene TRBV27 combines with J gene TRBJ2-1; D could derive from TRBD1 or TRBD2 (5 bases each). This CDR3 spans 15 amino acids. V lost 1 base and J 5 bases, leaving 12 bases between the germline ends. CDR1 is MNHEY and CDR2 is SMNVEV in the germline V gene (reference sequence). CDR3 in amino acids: CASSLFGLGDNEQFF. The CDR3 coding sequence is TGTGCCAGCAGTTTATTTGGTTTGGGGGACAATGAGCAGTTCTTC.

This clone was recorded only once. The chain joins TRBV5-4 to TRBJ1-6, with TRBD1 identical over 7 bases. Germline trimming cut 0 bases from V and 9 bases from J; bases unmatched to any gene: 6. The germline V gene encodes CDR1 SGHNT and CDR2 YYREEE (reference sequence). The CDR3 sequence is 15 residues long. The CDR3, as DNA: TGTGCCAGCAGCTTGGCAGGGGGATCTTTTTCACCCCTCCACTTT. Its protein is CASSLAGGSFSPLHF.

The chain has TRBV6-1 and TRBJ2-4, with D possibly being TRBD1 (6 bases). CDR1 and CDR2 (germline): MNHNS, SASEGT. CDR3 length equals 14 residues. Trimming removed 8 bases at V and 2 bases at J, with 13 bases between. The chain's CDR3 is CASEGVLTKNIQYF. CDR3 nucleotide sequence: TGTGCCAGCGAGGGGGTTTTGACCAAAAACATTCAGTACTTC.

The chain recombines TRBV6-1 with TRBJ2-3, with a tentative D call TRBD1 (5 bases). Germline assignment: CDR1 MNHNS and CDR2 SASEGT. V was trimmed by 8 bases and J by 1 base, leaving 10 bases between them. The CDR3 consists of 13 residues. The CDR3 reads CASVKGGTDTQYF. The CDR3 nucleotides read TGTGCCAGCGTCAAAGGGGGCACAGATACGCAGTATTTT.

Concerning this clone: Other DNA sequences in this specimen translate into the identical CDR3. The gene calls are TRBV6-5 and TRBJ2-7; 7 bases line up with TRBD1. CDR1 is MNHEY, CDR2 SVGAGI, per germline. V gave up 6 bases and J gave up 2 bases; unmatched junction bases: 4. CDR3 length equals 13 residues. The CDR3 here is CASSPGGPYEQYF. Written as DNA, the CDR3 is TGTGCCAGCAGCCCAGGGGGTCCCTACGAGCAGTACTTC.

CDR3 residues: CASSRRGRTDYGYTF. The CDR3 bases are TGTGCCAGCAGCCGCAGGGGTCGGACAGACTATGGCTACACCTTC. V gene TRBV2 combines with J gene TRBJ1-2; TRBD1 might be the D (6 bases). The CDR3 consists of 15 residues. Per the germline V gene, CDR1 is SNHLY and CDR2 is FYNNEI. V was pared by 6 bases and J by 3 bases, with 17 bases between. Variable domain in full (rest from reference TRBV2 and TRBJ1-2): EPEVTQTPSHQVTQMGQEVILRCVPISNHLYFYWYRQILGQKVEFLVSFYNNEISEKSEIFDDQFSVERPDGSNFTLKIRSTKLEDSAMYFCASSRRGRTDYGYTFGSGTRLTVV.